This T cell receptor beta chain was retrieved from a study of blood T cell repertoires in COVID-19. Using immunoSEQ multiplex PCR, the repertoire was profiled, and TCRdb retains in-frame clones only, with some absent. Of 80,000 or so clones detected, approximately 85% appear once; the ten largest clones hold 8.5% to 10%. The sample comprised peripheral blood. The sequence came from a man aged 50-60 years with COVID-19, enrolled during active disease.

The CDR3 spells CASSQGQGAGYGYTF. In DNA, the CDR3 is TGTGCCAGCAGCCAGGGACAGGGGGCTGGTTATGGCTACACCTTC. The V and J genes are TRBV7-9 and TRBJ1-2; 12 bases match TRBD1. V was pared by 5 bases and J by 5 bases, with 6 bases of the junction left unmatched. The CDR3 covers 15 residues. Germline CDR1 reads SEHNR; CDR2 reads FQNEAQ (reference sequence).